This T cell receptor (beta chain) was recorded in a study of response to subunit inactivated influenza vaccine. Overall study results and limits: Authors suggested few new T cells are recruited by each seasonal influenza vaccination.

Each CDR3 protein is one row after TCRdb ran MiXCR on the RT-PCR reads. The table lists roughly 500,000 distinct CDR3 sequences, 16% of them singletons. This clonotype was seen repeatedly, ten times or more. Its antigen is not known. The V end lost 2 bases, the J end lost 1 base, and 11 bases lay between the germline ends. The CDR3 is 14 residues long. Germline CDR1 reads SQVTM; CDR2 reads ANQGSEA. The sample consisted of CD4+ T cells sorted from PBMCs, taken around 2 years after vaccination. The sequence was obtained from a man aged 45-69 years who received an inactivated influenza vaccine. V usage is TRBV29-1 and J usage is TRBJ1-1; maybe TRBD1 (5 bases). The CDR3 loop reads CSVEFGTRNTEAFF. CDR3 bases: TGCAGCGTTGAATTTGGGACTAGGAACACTGAAGCTTTCTTT.